The T cell receptor (beta chain) under discussion was sequenced for a study of OX40 agonist ivuxolimab in advanced cancers. Germline assignment: CDR1 SGHKS and CDR2 YYEKEE (reference sequence). Trimming left V 1 base short and J 7 bases short, with 9 bases between. CDR3 size: 12 residues. TCRdb's table, derived via immunoSEQ multiplex PCR, lists solely in-frame clones and lacks some. The sample lists around 100,000 clones, 80% to 90% seen once, with around 0.3% in the top ten. As for this clone: Its antigen is not known.

Autoimmune disease history or systemic immunosuppression led to patient exclusion. Study-wide results and limits: Circulating CD4+ and CD8+ T cells showed clonal expansion by week 6 at 0.1 to 3.0 mg/kg. In general, CD8+ T cells held more expanded clones than CD4+ did, on average.

The chain joins TRBV5-5 to TRBJ2-7; no clear D. The origin of this receptor is an adult with an advanced solid tumor such as melanoma, head and neck, liver or kidney cancer. This material consisted of CD4+ or CD8+ T cells sorted from blood, taken in a trial of the OX40 agonist ivuxolimab. The CDR3: CASSLLAEEQYF. CDR3 sequence (DNA): TGTGCCAGCAGCTTGTTGGCGGAGGAGCAGTACTTC.